This record concerns one T cell receptor beta chain sequence. The record originates from a study of cytomegalovirus exposure and HLA in healthy donors. Germline CDR1 reads MNHEY; CDR2 reads SVGAGI. This CDR3 spans 14 amino acids. V was pared by 8 bases and J by 4 bases, with 4 bases of the junction left unmatched. The protocol was immunoSEQ multiplex PCR, while the TCRdb copy is restricted to in-frame clones and leaves out a portion. The sample comprises roughly 310,000 clones, 88% of which are singletons, and roughly 0.96% rests with the top ten. This chain uses TRBV6-5 with TRBJ1-3, with TRBD1 matching over 11 bases. The clonotype was recovered from a man aged 25-45 years in good health and CMV-seronegative. Sequencing was done on a sample of PBMCs. The CDR3 DNA sequence: TGTGCCAGCGAGGACAGGGGGCTCGGAAACACCATATATTTT. Its translation: CASEDRGLGNTIYF.